This T cell receptor beta chain was documented in a study of cytomegalovirus exposure and HLA in healthy donors. The V gene's germline CDR1 is MNHNS and CDR2 SASEGT. Trimming removed 0 bases from V and 10 bases from J, with 13 bases in between. This CDR3 spans 14 amino acids. 13 Jbeta primers and 60 Vbeta primers were used for the PCR. Assay used: immunoSEQ multiplex PCR; TCRdb lists only in-frame clones, some missing. The sample shows 120,000 to 150,000 clones, under 90% of them seen only once. This clone appeared a few times. The TCR comes from a boy younger than 10 in good health and CMV-seronegative. The chain joins TRBV6-1 to TRBJ2-1, with D tentatively TRBD1 (6 bases). Material for sequencing was PBMCs. The CDR3 bases are TGTGCCAGCAGTGAAGCAAGGACAGATGCCGAGCAGTTCTTC. Amino acids: CASSEARTDAEQFF.